These 10 T cell receptor beta chains were all obtained from the same sample, sequenced in a study of metastatic and nonmetastatic thyroid tumors. TCRdb reassembled clones from the PCR reads with MiXCR. Among tens of thousands of clones listed, roughly 30% were seen once. No treatment had been given to any patient before thyroid surgery. What was sequenced was blood. All receptors come from a female donor with papillary thyroid cancer or a benign thyroid nodule (not recorded which). Some clones in this sample may be carry-over from other donors' samples.

This clone was seen ten or more times. The sample carries other DNA sequences with the same CDR3. The rearrangement uses TRBV3-1 and TRBJ2-5, with 8 bases lining up with TRBD2. The V gene end was trimmed by 0 bases and the J gene end by 7 bases; junction bases not matched to a gene: 7. Germline V gives CDR1 LGHDT, CDR2 YNNKEL (reference sequence). The CDR3 has 15 residues. The chain's CDR3 is CASSQEPKRERTQYF. The CDR3 DNA reads TGTGCCAGCAGCCAAGAACCGAAGCGGGAGCGGACCCAGTACTTC.

This clone was detected ten times or more. V gene TRBV6-1 combines with J gene TRBJ1-1; D not resolved. CDR3 length: 13 amino acids. V was shortened by 8 bases and J by 10 bases, with 20 bases between the two germline ends. Germline V gives CDR1 MNHNS, CDR2 SASEGT. In nucleotides, the CDR3 is TGTGCCAGCCTCGGAGGAGGTGAGGTGAGAGCTTTCTTT. This encodes CASLGGGEVRAFF.

This clone was detected only a few times. The V gene is TRBV2, the J gene TRBJ2-3; a possible D gene is TRBD2 (5 bases). CDR3 length equals 12 residues. Per germline, CDR1 SNHLY and CDR2 FYNNEI. The V end lost 8 bases, the J end lost 6 bases, and 12 bases lay between the germline ends. The CDR3: CASLARRDTQYF. The CDR3 DNA follows: TGTGCCAGCTTGGCCAGGAGGGATACGCAGTATTTT. Full variable domain (rest looked up from reference TRBV2 and TRBJ2-3): EPEVTQTPSHQVTQMGQEVILRCVPISNHLYFYWYRQILGQKVEFLVSFYNNEISEKSEIFDDQFSVERPDGSNFTLKIRSTKLEDSAMYFCASLARRDTQYFGPGTRLTVL.

This clone was counted ten times or more. The chain has TRBV14 and TRBJ2-3, with TRBD1 matching 9 bases. The CDR3 is 17 amino acids. Looked up from germline, CDR1 is SGHDN and CDR2 is FVKESK. The ends lost 3 bases at V and 1 base at J; junction bases unmatched: 8. CDR3 region: CASSQDRGGEGTDTQYF. DNA for the CDR3: TGTGCCAGCAGCCAGGACAGGGGAGGTGAAGGCACAGATACGCAGTATTTT.

This clone has only a few counts. V and J are TRBV6-9 and TRBJ2-1; 7 bases agree with TRBD1. The CDR3 runs 13 residues. Germline V gives CDR1 MNHGY, CDR2 SVAAGI. J was trimmed by 7 bases and V by 4 bases; bases with no gene match: 4. The CDR3 is CASSFQQGNEQFF. As DNA, the CDR3 is TGTGCCAGCAGTTTCCAACAGGGGAATGAGCAGTTCTTC.

V gene TRBV7-1 combines with J gene TRBJ2-1; 11 positions agree with TRBD1. TRBV7-1 is annotated as an ORF whose role is uncertain. J gave up 13 bases and V 3 bases, and 20 bases lay outside the gene matches. This CDR3 has 18 residues. CDR3 nucleotide sequence: TGTGCCAGCAGCTCGTTTACCAGATGGGGACAGGGGGGTGGTGATCAGTTCTTC. Protein: CASSSFTRWGQGGGDQFF.

V gene TRBV11-1 combines with J gene TRBJ1-6, with 9 bases identical to TRBD1. J gave up 6 bases and V 7 bases, and 4 bases lay outside the gene matches. Per germline, CDR1 SGHAT and CDR2 FQDESV (reference sequence). This CDR3 is 14 amino acids long. In nucleotides, the CDR3 is TGTGCCAGCACCTCGGGACAGGGTAATTCACCCCTCCACTTT. Translating gives CASTSGQGNSPLHF.

In the case of this clone: A read error may account for a junction end that differs from germline. This chain connects TRBV2 to TRBJ1-1; weak D call: TRBD1 (5 bases). CDR1 and CDR2 from the germline V gene are SNHLY and FYNNEI. The CDR3 is made up of 14 amino acids. CDR3 residues: CASIQGGANTGAFF. CDR3 coding DNA: TGTGCCAGCATCCAGGGCGGGGCGAACACTGGAGCTTTCTTT.

This clone was found many times. V is TRBV4-1 and J is TRBJ1-4; D is possibly TRBD1 (5 bases). Trimming cost V 1 base and J 8 bases, with 17 bases left between them. The CDR3 loop spans 16 amino acids. CDR1 and CDR2 from the germline V gene are MGHRA and YSYEKL. The DNA of the CDR3 is TGCGCCAGCAGCCAAGTCGGTCTCGTGGGGGTGGAAAAACTGTTTTTT. It translates to CASSQVGLVGVEKLFF.

This clone was seen many times. The chain recombines TRBV6-4 with TRBJ2-7; 10 positions agree with TRBD2. The CDR3 contains 14 residues. CDR1 and CDR2 from the germline V gene are MRHNA and SNTAGT. V was clipped by 6 bases and J by 6 bases; unmatched bases: 8. The CDR3 nucleotides read TGTGCCAGCAGCGCCCTAGCGGGAGCCGGCGAGCAGTACTTC. Translation: CASSALAGAGEQYF.